This paragraph reports one T cell receptor (beta chain). What it binds is unknown. This sample was included in a study of cytomegalovirus exposure and HLA in healthy donors. Study outcomes and limitations: Differences between HLA loci emerged in a later analysis of TCR association rates, with DRB1 most and HLA-C fewest. More than 150 TCR beta chains were listed as cytomegalovirus-associated. Association of a missense DCLRE1C variant with TCR beta V- and J-gene trimming was reported in a later analysis.

13 Jbeta primers and 60 Vbeta primers were used for the PCR. The repertoire was sequenced with immunoSEQ multiplex PCR; TCRdb's copy has only in-frame clones and lacks some. The sample consists of some 120,000 clones, approximately 77% of them appearing once. V lost 5 bases to trimming and J lost 4 bases, with 20 bases between them. In germline, CDR1 is SGHAT, CDR2 FQDESV (reference sequence). CDR3 length equals 16 residues. The origin of this receptor is a man younger than 35 in good health and CMV-seronegative. The chain recombines TRBV11-1 with TRBJ2-5, with D possibly matching TRBD1 (7 bases). Sequenced: PBMCs. CDR3 residues: CASSHSPTGRRETQYF. CDR3 DNA: TGTGCCAGCAGCCATTCCCCGACAGGGAGGAGAGAGACCCAGTACTTC.